Shown below are 11 T cell receptor beta chains from a single sample sequenced in a study of CD8 T cells in Susac syndrome. With random hexamers, reverse transcription was performed on about 0.5 to 1 ug of RNA. TCRdb independently ran MiXCR on the immunoSEQ multiplex PCR reads; one entry per CDR3 protein. The table lists about 130,000 distinct CDR3 sequences, around 94% of them singletons. The sample consisted of CD8+ T cells from PBMCs. The receptor set was obtained from a human donor with Susac syndrome.

The gene calls are TRBV4-2 and TRBJ1-2; possibly TRBD1 for D (5 bases). The germline gives CDR1 LGHNA, CDR2 YNFKEQ. This CDR3 contains 18 residues. V was pared by 0 bases and J by 4 bases, with 21 bases between. This chain's CDR3 is CASSQDKAGGVRPYGYTF. CDR3 coding DNA: TGTGCCAGCAGCCAAGATAAAGCTGGAGGGGTTCGTCCCTATGGCTACACCTTC.

The chain recombines TRBV4-3 with TRBJ1-5, with TRBD1 as a possible D gene (6 bases). Trimming removed 1 base at V and 6 bases at J, with 10 bases between. CDR3 length: 14 residues. Germline V gene data show CDR1 as LGHNA and CDR2 as YSLEER. CDR3 nucleotide sequence: TGCGCCAGCAGCCAAGGTTGGGGGGCTCAGCCCCAGCATTTT. Translation: CASSQGWGAQPQHF.

This sequence joins TRBV9 and TRBJ1-1; D is uncertain. Trimming took 3 bases from V and 4 from J, leaving 13 bases between them. The CDR3 length is 14 residues. CDR1 and CDR2 from the germline V gene are SGDLS and YYNGEE. For the CDR3, the DNA is TGTGCCAGCAGCGCTAAAGAGGGCCCCACTGAAGCTTTCTTT. Protein product: CASSAKEGPTEAFF.

This clonotype showed up just once. The V gene is TRBV3-1, the J gene TRBJ2-3; 9 bases are shared with TRBD2. There are 16 residues in the CDR3. In germline, CDR1 is LGHDT, CDR2 YNNKEL (reference sequence). V dropped 2 bases and J dropped 1; count of bases not matched to a gene: 4. The CDR3 bases are TGTGCCAGCAGCCAAATCGCGGGAGGGGGCACAGATACGCAGTATTTT. It is translated as CASSQIAGGGTDTQYF.

The chain links TRBV4-1 to TRBJ1-1, with no clear D. The CDR3 has 14 residues. The ends were cut back, 6 bases at V and 3 bases at J, with 14 bases in the middle. Germline V lookup: CDR1 MGHRA, CDR2 YSYEKL. As DNA, the CDR3 is TGCGCCAGCAGACAAAAGCCCTGGGACACTGAAGCTTTCTTT. As protein: CASRQKPWDTEAFF.

V is TRBV5-1 and J is TRBJ2-1, with D perhaps matching TRBD2 (6 bases). The CDR3 extends over 15 amino acids. Germline V gene sequence: CDR1 SGHRS, CDR2 YFSETQ. Trimming shortened V by 7 bases and J by 3 bases, and 17 bases separated the two germline ends. The DNA of the CDR3 is TGCGCCAGCTCCAGTTCTGCGGGAAACTACAATGAGCAGTTCTTC. This gives the protein CASSSSAGNYNEQFF.

The chain is built from TRBV2 and TRBJ1-4; a weak D match, TRBD1 (6 bases). This CDR3 has 14 amino acids. CDR1 is SNHLY and CDR2 is FYNNEI in the germline V gene. Trimming pared 6 bases from V and 8 bases from J, leaving 16 bases between. CDR3 sequence (DNA): TGTGCCAGCAGCACTGGGGACACGAGAGAAAAACTGTTTTTT. The encoded protein is CASSTGDTREKLFF.

V gene TRBV6-1 combines with J gene TRBJ2-7; TRBD1 matches 8 bases. Germline assignment: CDR1 MNHNS and CDR2 SASEGT. This CDR3 has 15 residues. V lost 2 bases, J lost 4 bases, and 7 bases stayed unmatched. The CDR3 spells CASSETGTGSYEQYF. CDR3 nucleotide sequence: TGTGCCAGCAGTGAAACCGGGACAGGATCTTACGAGCAGTACTTC.

The chain employs TRBV6-1 and TRBJ2-7; D remains unclear. The germline gives CDR1 MNHNS, CDR2 SASEGT. The CDR3 extends over 12 amino acids. Trimming stripped 7 bases from V and 5 bases from J, with 12 bases between. The CDR3 here is CASTWLPHEQYF. The CDR3 region has the DNA TGTGCCAGCACCTGGCTCCCCCACGAGCAGTACTTC.

V usage is TRBV9 and J usage is TRBJ2-1; 8 bases are shared with TRBD1. Losses at the gene ends were 0 bases for V and 3 bases for J; bases not matched to a gene: 5. Germline values: CDR1 SGDLS, CDR2 YYNGEE. This CDR3 region has 16 residues. The CDR3 bases are TGTGCCAGCAGCGTAGTGTCAGGGGGCTTCTACAATGAGCAGTTCTTC. Translating it yields CASSVVSGGFYNEQFF.

CDR3 sequence: CASSLRTGFGTDTQYF. The CDR3 bases are TGTGCCAGCAGCCTAAGAACAGGGTTCGGGACAGATACGCAGTATTTT. This sequence joins TRBV5-6 and TRBJ2-3, with D possibly TRBD1 on 6 matching bases. Germline V lookup: CDR1 SGHDT, CDR2 YYEEEE. The CDR3 runs 16 residues. The V gene lost 4 bases and the J gene lost 3 bases, with 18 bases spanning the gap.